Detailed here is one T cell receptor (beta chain). Samples were taken several times over chemoradiotherapy. Germline CDR1 is SEHNR and CDR2 is FQNEAQ (reference sequence). V shed 2 bases, J shed 2 bases, and the junction held 5 bases outside the gene matches. This CDR3 is built from 16 residues. Generated by immunoSEQ multiplex PCR, the TCRdb table keeps only in-frame clones and is missing some. The table has 13,000 to 15,000 clones, just under 70% seen once; the top ten hold around a fifth. The data were taken from a study of chemoradiotherapy in HPV16-positive cancers. Turning to the study itself: Functional T-cell assays on a couple of HPV16-positive patients' cells defined candidate HPV-specific clones and common TCR motifs.

This material was acquired from a patient who underwent chemoradiotherapy. This receptor was obtained from a human donor with HPV-associated anogenital cancer. The chain links TRBV7-9 to TRBJ2-3; 9 bases are a match to TRBD2. DNA of the CDR3: TGTGCCAGCAGCTTAATTGCGGGGGGGCCCACAGATACGCAGTATTTT. This gives the protein CASSLIAGGPTDTQYF. The full variable domain, in which reference TRBV7-9 and TRBJ2-3 provide the parts outside the CDR3, is DTGVSQNPRHKITKRGQNVTFRCDPISEHNRLYWYRQTLGQGPEFLTYFQNEAQLEKSRLLSDRFSAERPKGSFSTLEIQRTEQGDSAMYLCASSLIAGGPTDTQYFGPGTRLTVL.